This T cell receptor (beta chain) is drawn from a study of control samples from healthy donors and cancer patients. The method was immunoSEQ multiplex PCR; TCRdb's version includes in-frame clones alone and lacks a portion of them. The table lists about 24,000 clones, approximately 80% of them singletons. The sequence was obtained from a man aged 60 to 75 with head and neck cancer. Sequenced sample: PBMCs.

CDR3 in amino acids: CASSLGQDNEKLFF. The CDR3 DNA reads as TGTGCCAGCAGCTTAGGACAGGACAATGAAAAACTGTTTTTT. V usage is TRBV7-9 and J usage is TRBJ1-4; a weak D match, TRBD1 (6 bases). Germline assignment: CDR1 SEHNR and CDR2 FQNEAQ (reference sequence). This CDR3 spans 14 amino acids. Deletions cut 1 base from V and 5 bases from J, with 8 bases between. Filled out from reference TRBV7-9 and TRBJ1-4, the complete variable domain reads DTGVSQNPRHKITKRGQNVTFRCDPISEHNRLYWYRQTLGQGPEFLTYFQNEAQLEKSRLLSDRFSAERPKGSFSTLEIQRTEQGDSAMYLCASSLGQDNEKLFFGSGTQLSVL.